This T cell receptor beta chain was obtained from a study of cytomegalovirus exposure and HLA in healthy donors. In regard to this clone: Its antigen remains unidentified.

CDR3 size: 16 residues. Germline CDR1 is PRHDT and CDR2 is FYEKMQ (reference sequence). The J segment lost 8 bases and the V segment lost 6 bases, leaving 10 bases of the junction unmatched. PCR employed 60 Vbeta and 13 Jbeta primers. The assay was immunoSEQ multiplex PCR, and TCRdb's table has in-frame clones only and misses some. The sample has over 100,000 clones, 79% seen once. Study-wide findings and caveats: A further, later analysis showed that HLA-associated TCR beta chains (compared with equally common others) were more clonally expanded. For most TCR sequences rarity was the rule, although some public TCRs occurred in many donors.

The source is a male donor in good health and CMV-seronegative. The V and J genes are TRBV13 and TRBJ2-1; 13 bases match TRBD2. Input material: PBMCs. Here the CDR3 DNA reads TGTGCCAGCAGACGCACCACTAGCGGGGGGGCAGATGAGCAGTTCTTC. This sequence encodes CASRRTTSGGADEQFF.